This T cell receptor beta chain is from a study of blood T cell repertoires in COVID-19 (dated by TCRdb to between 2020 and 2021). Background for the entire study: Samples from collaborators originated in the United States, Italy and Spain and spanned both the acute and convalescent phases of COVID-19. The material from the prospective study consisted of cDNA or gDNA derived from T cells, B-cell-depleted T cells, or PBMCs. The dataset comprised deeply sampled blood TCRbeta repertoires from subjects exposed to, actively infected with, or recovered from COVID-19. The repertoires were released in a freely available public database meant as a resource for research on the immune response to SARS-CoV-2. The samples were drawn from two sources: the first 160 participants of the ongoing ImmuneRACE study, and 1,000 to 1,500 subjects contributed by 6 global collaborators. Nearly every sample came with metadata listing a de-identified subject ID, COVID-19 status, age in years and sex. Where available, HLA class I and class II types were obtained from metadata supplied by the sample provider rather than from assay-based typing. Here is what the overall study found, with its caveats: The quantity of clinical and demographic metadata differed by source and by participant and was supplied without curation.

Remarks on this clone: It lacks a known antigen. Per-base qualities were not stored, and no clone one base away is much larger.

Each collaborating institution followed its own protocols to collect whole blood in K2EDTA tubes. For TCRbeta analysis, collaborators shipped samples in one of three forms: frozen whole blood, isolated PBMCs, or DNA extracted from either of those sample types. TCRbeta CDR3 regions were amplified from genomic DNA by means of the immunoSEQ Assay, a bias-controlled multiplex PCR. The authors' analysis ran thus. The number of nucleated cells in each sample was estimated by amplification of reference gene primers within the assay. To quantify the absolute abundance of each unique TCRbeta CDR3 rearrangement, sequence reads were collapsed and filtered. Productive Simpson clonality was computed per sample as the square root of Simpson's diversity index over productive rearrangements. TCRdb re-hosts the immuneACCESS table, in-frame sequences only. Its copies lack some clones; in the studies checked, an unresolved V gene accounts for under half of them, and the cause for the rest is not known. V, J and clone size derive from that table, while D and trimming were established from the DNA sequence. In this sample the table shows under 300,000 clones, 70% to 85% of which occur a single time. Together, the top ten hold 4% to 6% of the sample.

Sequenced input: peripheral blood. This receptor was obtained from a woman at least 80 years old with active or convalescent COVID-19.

The DNA is TGTGCCAGCTCACCGTCGGCCGGCGGGAGCACAGATACGCAGTATTTT. This yields the protein CASSPSAGGSTDTQYF. The chain is assembled from TRBV18 and TRBJ2-3, and the D gene may be TRBD2, 5 bases matching. Taken from cysteine to phenylalanine, the CDR3 has 16 residues. Solely the CDR3 DNA is kept, with 48 bases framed from the first base. CDR1 KGHSH and CDR2 LQKENI are derived from the germline V gene. The V end loses 3 bases and the J end loses 0 bases, and a stretch of 13 bases separates them.